This T cell receptor beta chain is drawn from a study of T cell changes during pregnancy in multiple sclerosis. This clone has a single count. The data were produced by immunoSEQ multiplex PCR, yet TCRdb's version contains in-frame clones alone and is incomplete. The sample yields approximately 34,000 clones, 92% seen once. CDR3 length equals 12 residues. Germline CDR1 SEHNR, CDR2 FQNEAQ (reference sequence). Trimming removed 7 bases at V and 6 bases at J, with 12 bases between. The sample was CD4+ T cells from peripheral blood mononuclear cells, taken after pregnancy. This TCR came from a female donor with multiple sclerosis, enrolled in a pregnancy study. The chain recombines TRBV7-9 with TRBJ1-1; tentative D call: TRBD1 (5 bases). The CDR3 reads CASNPRDSEAFF. CDR3 nucleotides: TGTGCCAGCAACCCCCGGGACTCTGAAGCTTTCTTT.